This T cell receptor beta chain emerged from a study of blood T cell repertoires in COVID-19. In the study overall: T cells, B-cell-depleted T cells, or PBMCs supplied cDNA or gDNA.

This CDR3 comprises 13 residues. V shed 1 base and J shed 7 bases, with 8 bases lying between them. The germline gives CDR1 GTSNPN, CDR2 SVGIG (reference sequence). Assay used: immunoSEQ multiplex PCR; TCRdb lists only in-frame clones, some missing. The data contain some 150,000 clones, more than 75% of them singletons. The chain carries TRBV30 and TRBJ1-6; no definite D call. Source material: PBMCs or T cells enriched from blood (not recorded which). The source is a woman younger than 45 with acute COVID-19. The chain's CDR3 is CAWSGQANSPLHF. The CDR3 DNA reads TGTGCCTGGAGTGGGCAGGCAAATTCACCCCTCCACTTT.